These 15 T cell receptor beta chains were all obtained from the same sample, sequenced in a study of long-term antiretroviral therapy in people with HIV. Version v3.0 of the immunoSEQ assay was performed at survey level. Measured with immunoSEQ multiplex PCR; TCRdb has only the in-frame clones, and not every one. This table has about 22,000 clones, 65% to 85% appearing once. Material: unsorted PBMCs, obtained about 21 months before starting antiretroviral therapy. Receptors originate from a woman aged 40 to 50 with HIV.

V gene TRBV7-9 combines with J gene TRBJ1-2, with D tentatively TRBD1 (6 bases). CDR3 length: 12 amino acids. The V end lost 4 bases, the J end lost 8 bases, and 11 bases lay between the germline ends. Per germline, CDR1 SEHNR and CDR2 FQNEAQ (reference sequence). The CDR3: CASSSTGVGYTF. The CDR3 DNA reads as TGTGCCAGCAGCTCGACAGGAGTGGGCTACACCTTC.

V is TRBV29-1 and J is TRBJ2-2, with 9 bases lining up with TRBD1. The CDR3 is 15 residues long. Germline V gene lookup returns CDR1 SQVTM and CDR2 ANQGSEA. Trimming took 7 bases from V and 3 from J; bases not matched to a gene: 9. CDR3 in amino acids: CSARITGGHTGELFF. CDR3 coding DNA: TGCAGCGCAAGGATCACAGGGGGCCACACCGGGGAGCTGTTTTTT.

The CDR3 nucleotides are TGTGCCAGCAGCTACGACACTGACAGCTACACCTTC. This sequence encodes CASSYDTDSYTF. The genes are TRBV6-5 and TRBJ1-2; D gene ambiguous. V shed 6 bases and J shed 9 bases, with 14 bases lying between them. Germline V gene lookup returns CDR1 MNHEY and CDR2 SVGAGI. The CDR3 totals 12 residues.

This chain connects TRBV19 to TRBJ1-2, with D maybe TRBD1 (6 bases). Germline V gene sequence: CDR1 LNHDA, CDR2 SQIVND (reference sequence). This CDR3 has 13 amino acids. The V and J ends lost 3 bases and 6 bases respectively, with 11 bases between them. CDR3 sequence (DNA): TGTGCCAGTAGTATCCACAGGGACGATGGCTACACCTTC. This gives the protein CASSIHRDDGYTF.

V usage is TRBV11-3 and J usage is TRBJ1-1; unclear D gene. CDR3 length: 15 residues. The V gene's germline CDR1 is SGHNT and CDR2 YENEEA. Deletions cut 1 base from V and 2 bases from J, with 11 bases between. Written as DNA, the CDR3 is TGTGCCAGCAGCTTAGTTTTCGCAGGCAACACTGAAGCTTTCTTT. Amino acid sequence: CASSLVFAGNTEAFF. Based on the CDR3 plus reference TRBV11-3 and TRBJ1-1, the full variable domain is EAGVVQSPRYKIIEKKQPVAFWCNPISGHNTLYWYLQNLGQGPELLIRYENEEAVDDSQLPKDRFSAERLKGVDSTLKIQPAELGDSAVYLCASSLVFAGNTEAFFGQGTRLTVV.

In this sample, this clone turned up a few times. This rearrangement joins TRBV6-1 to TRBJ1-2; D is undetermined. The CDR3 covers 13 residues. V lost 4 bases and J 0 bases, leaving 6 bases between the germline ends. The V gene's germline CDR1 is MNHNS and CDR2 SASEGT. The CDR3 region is CASSGGTNYGYTF. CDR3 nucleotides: TGTGCCAGCAGTGGGGGTACTAACTATGGCTACACCTTC.

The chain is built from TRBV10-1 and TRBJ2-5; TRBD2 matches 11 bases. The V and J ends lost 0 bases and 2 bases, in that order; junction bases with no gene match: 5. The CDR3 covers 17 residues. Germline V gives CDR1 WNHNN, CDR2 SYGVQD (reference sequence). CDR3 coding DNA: TGCGCCAGCAGTGAGTCGATCGGGACTAGCGGACAAGAGACCCAGTACTTC. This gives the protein CASSESIGTSGQETQYF.

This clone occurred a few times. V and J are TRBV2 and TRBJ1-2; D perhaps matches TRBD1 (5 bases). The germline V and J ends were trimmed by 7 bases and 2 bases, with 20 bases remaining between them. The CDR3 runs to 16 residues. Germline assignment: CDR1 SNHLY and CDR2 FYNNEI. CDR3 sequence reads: CASIGGAATRNYGYTF. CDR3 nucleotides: TGTGCCAGCATTGGAGGGGCAGCTACAAGAAACTATGGCTACACCTTC. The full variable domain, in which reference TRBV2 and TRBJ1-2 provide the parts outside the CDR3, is EPEVTQTPSHQVTQMGQEVILRCVPISNHLYFYWYRQILGQKVEFLVSFYNNEISEKSEIFDDQFSVERPDGSNFTLKIRSTKLEDSAMYFCASIGGAATRNYGYTFGSGTRLTVV.

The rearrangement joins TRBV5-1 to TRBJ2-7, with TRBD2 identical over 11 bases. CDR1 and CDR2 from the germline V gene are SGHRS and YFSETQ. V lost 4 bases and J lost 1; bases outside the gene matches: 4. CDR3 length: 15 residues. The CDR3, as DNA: TGCGCCAGCAGCGTTAGCGGGGGGGCTTCCTACGAGCAGTACTTC. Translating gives CASSVSGGASYEQYF. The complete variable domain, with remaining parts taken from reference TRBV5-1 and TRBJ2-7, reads KAGVTQTPRYLIKTRGQQVTLSCSPISGHRSVSWYQQTPGQGLQFLFEYFSETQRNKGNFPGRFSGRQFSNSRSEMNVSTLELGDSALYLCASSVSGGASYEQYFGPGTRLTVT.

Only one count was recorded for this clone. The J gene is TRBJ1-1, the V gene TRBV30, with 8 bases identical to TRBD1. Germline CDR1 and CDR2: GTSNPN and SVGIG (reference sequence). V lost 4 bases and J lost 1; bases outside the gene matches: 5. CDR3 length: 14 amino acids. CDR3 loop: CAWTPGQANTEAFF. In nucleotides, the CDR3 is TGTGCCTGGACCCCGGGACAGGCGAACACTGAAGCTTTCTTT.

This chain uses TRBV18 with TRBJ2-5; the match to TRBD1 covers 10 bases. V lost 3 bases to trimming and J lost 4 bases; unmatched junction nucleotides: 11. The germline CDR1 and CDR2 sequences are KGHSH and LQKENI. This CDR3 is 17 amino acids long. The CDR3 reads CASSPLPGQGVGETQYF. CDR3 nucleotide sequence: TGTGCCAGCTCACCCCTCCCAGGACAGGGGGTAGGAGAGACCCAGTACTTC.

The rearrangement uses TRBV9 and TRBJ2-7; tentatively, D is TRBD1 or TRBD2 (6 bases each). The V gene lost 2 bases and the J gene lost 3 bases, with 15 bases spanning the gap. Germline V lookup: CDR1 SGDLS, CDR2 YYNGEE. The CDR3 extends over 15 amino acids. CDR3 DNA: TGTGCCAGCAGCGTCGTAGAGGGGGGAATCTACGAGCAGTACTTC. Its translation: CASSVVEGGIYEQYF. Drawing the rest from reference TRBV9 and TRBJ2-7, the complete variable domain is DSGVTQTPKHLITATGQRVTLRCSPRSGDLSVYWYQQSLDQGLQFLIQYYNGEERAKGNILERFSAQQFPDLHSELNLSSLELGDSALYFCASSVVEGGIYEQYFGPGTRLTVT.

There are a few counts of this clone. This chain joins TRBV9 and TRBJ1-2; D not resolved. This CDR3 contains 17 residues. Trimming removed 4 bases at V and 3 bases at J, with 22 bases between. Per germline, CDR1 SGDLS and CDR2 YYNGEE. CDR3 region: CASSPTWATRPYYGYTF. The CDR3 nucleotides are TGTGCCAGCAGCCCTACGTGGGCGACACGCCCCTACTATGGCTACACCTTC.

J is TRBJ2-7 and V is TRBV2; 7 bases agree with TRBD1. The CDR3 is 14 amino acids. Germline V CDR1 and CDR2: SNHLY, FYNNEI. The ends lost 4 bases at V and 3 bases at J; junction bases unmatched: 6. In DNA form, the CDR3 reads TGTGCCAGCAGTGTGGGACAGTTGGGCTACGAGCAGTACTTC. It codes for CASSVGQLGYEQYF.

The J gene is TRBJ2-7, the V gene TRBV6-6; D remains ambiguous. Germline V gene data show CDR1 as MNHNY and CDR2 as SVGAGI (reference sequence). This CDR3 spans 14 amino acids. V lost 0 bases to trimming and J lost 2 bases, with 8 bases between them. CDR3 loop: CASSYSTQTYEQYF. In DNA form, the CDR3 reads TGTGCCAGCAGTTACTCGACACAGACCTACGAGCAGTACTTC.